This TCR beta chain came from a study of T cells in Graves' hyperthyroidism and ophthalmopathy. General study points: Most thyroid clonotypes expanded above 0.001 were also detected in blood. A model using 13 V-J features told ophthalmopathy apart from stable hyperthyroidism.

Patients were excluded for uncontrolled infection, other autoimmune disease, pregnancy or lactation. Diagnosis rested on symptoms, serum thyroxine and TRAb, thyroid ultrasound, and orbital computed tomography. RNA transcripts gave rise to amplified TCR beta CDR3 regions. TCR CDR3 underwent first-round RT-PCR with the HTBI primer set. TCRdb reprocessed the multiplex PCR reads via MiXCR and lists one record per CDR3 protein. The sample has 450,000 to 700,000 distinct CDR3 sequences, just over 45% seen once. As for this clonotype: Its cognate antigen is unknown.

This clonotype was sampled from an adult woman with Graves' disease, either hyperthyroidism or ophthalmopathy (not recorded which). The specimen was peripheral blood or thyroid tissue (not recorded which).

CDR3 bases: TGTGCCAGCAGCTTAGGGACGAATTCACCCCTCCACTTT. It codes for CASSLGTNSPLHF. The chain couples TRBV7-2 to TRBJ1-6, with unresolved D. The CDR3 length is 13 residues. CDR1 and CDR2 (germline): SGHTA, FQGNSA. Deletions cut 1 base from V and 7 bases from J, with 5 bases between.